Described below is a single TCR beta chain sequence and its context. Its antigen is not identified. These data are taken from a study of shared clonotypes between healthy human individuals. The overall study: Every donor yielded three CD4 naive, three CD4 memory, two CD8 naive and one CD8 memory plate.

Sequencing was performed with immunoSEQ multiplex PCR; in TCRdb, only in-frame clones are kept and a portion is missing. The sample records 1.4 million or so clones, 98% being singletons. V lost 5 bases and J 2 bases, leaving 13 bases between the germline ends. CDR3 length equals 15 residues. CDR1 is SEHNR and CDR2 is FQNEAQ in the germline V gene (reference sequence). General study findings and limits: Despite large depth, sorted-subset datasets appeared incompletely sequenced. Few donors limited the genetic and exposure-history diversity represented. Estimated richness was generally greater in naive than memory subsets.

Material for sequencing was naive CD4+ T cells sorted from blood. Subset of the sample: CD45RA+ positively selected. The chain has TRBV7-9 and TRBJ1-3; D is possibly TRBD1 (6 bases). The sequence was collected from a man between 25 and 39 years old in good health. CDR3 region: CASSAYRVPGNTIYF. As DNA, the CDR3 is TGTGCCAGCAGCGCCTACAGGGTTCCTGGAAACACCATATATTTT. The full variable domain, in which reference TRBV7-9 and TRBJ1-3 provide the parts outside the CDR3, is DTGVSQNPRHKITKRGQNVTFRCDPISEHNRLYWYRQTLGQGPEFLTYFQNEAQLEKSRLLSDRFSAERPKGSFSTLEIQRTEQGDSAMYLCASSAYRVPGNTIYFGEGSWLTVV.